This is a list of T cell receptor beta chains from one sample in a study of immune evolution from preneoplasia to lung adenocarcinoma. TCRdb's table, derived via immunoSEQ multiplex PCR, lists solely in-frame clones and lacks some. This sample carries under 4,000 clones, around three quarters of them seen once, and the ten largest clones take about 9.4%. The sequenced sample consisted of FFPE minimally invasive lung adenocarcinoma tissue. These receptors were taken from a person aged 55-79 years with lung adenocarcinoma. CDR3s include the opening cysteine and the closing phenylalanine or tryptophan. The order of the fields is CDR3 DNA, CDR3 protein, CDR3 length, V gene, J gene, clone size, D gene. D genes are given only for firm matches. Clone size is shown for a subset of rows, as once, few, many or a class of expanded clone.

DNA: TGTGCCAGCAGTTACTCCTCCGAGCAGTACTTC
CDR3: CASSYSSEQYF
length: 11
V: TRBV6-6
J: TRBJ2-7
size: few
D: .

DNA: TGTGCCAGCAGCTTACTAAGCTCTGAAGCTTTCTTT
CDR3: CASSLLSSEAFF
length: 12
V: TRBV7-9
J: TRBJ1-1
size: .
D: .

DNA: TGCAGCGCCCCCCGGGAGGCGGATCAAGAGACCCAGTACTTC
CDR3: CSAPREADQETQYF
length: 14
V: TRBV29-1
J: TRBJ2-5
size: .
D: TRBD2

DNA: TGTGCCAGTAGTCGAAGGAGGACAGGGATCACTGAAGCTTTCTTT
CDR3: CASSRRRTGITEAFF
length: 15
V: TRBV19
J: TRBJ1-1
size: few
D: TRBD1

DNA: TGTGCCAGCAGTGAAGGGACAGGCTCCTACGAGCAGTACTTC
CDR3: CASSEGTGSYEQYF
length: 14
V: TRBV6-1
J: TRBJ2-7
size: large
D: TRBD1

DNA: TGTGCCAGCAGCTTACAGGGGAGCGACACTGAAGCTTTCTTT
CDR3: CASSLQGSDTEAFF
length: 14
V: TRBV7-2
J: TRBJ1-1
size: .
D: .

DNA: TGTGCCAGCAGTGGGGGGGCTCGACAGTACTTC
CDR3: CASSGGARQYF
length: 11
V: TRBV6-1
J: TRBJ2-7
size: .
D: .

DNA: TGCGCCAGCAGGGGGACTAGCGGGACGGGCACAGATACGCAGTATTTT
CDR3: CASRGTSGTGTDTQYF
length: 16
V: TRBV10-2
J: TRBJ2-3
size: .
D: TRBD2

DNA: TGTGCCAGCAGGGGGCCCATTGAAGCTTTCTTT
CDR3: CASRGPIEAFF
length: 11
V: TRBV11-2
J: TRBJ1-1
size: .
D: .

DNA: TGTGCCACCAGCAATAGTCTTTTCTCCTACGAGCAGTACTTC
CDR3: CATSNSLFSYEQYF
length: 14
V: TRBV15
J: TRBJ2-7
size: once
D: .

DNA: TGTGCCAGCAGAACCGGTTGGCAGCCCCAGCATTTT
CDR3: CASRTGWQPQHF
length: 12
V: TRBV6-5
J: TRBJ1-5
size: once
D: .

DNA: TGCGCCAGCAGCCCCGGACAGACAAGATGGAACACCGGGGAGCTGTTTTTT
CDR3: CASSPGQTRWNTGELFF
length: 17
V: TRBV5-1
J: TRBJ2-2
size: .
D: .

DNA: TGTGCCTGGAGAAACGGGAGCTACACCTTC
CDR3: CAWRNGSYTF
length: 10
V: TRBV30
J: TRBJ1-2
size: .
D: .

DNA: TGTGCCAGCAGTGAGGACGGGGGGGACTATGGCTACACCTTC
CDR3: CASSEDGGDYGYTF
length: 14
V: TRBV6-1
J: TRBJ1-2
size: once
D: .

DNA: TGTGCCATCAGTGACGGACTCGGCGGCTTAGCTTTCTTT
CDR3: CAISDGLGGLAFF
length: 13
V: TRBV10-3
J: TRBJ1-1
size: .
D: .

DNA: TGTGCCTGGGGACGGAAGGGTTACGAGCAGTACTTC
CDR3: CAWGRKGYEQYF
length: 12
V: TRBV30
J: TRBJ2-7
size: once
D: .